The sequence of this TCR beta chain was determined in a study of HIV-infected children after antiretroviral therapy interruption. Study-wide background: Most participating children were previously exposed to EBV and CMV. General study points: Naive CD4+ sequences overlapped less between time points once interruption began.

Losses at the gene ends were 7 bases for V and 5 bases for J; bases not matched to a gene: 9. Germline V gives CDR1 MNHEY, CDR2 SMNVEV (reference sequence). The CDR3 consists of 14 residues. Noted treatment: PENTA 11 planned treatment interruption arm or continuous ART arm. Naive CD4+ CD45RA+ CD45RO- T cells were sorted from thawed PBMCs. Many counts were recorded for this clonotype. Its antigen remains unidentified. A 3' RACE protocol on RNA, with unique molecular identifiers, produced the TCR library. TCRdb redid the calling of the 3' RACE reads with MiXCR, one entry per CDR3 protein. The sample shows about 40,000 distinct CDR3 sequences, about 6.5% of them seen only once.

The sequenced sample was CD45RA+ CD4+ T cells from PBMCs, pooled from several time points, obtained from a donor given antiretroviral therapy, either interrupted or continuous. Noted subset: naive CD4+ CD45RA+ CD45RO- T cells. The rearrangement links TRBV27 to TRBJ2-7; 9 bases fit TRBD1. The sequence derives from a pool of human donors with HIV. The CDR3 coding sequence is TGTGCCAGCAAGTTGCAGGGACAGGGTAACGAGCAGTACTTC. Translating it yields CASKLQGQGNEQYF.